Only a few counts were recorded for the clone carrying this T cell receptor (beta chain). What it binds is not known. This sample stems from a study of beta chain features in type 1 diabetes. Regarding the study as a whole: Shorter TCRB CDR3s, moderately but significantly so, were found in Type 1 diabetes patients in all four CD4+ subsets. More deletions and fewer insertions at VDJ junctions were seen in type 1 diabetes patients.

Isolated RNA was reverse transcribed in full, so expressed TCRB transcripts were sequenced. An average of approximately 3.4 million reads was obtained for naive, central memory and regulatory T cell samples. Profiled with immunoSEQ multiplex PCR; TCRdb holds only in-frame clones, not every one. The top ten hold roughly 0.99% of the sample, which has around 340,000 clones, around 8.5% seen once. Input material: central memory CD4+ T cells from blood. This receptor was identified in a man aged 30 to 45 with type 1 diabetes.

The CDR3 loop is CASSPVRENSPLHF. DNA of the CDR3: TGTGCCAGCAGCCCCGTGAGGGAAAATTCACCCCTCCACTTT. V is TRBV6-6 and J is TRBJ1-6; the D is unclear. This CDR3 spans 14 amino acids. In germline, CDR1 is MNHNY, CDR2 SVGAGI (reference sequence). Trimming removed 6 bases at V and 7 bases at J, with 13 bases between.